The following is a T cell receptor beta chain sequence with its context. The sample originates from a study of blood T cell repertoires in COVID-19. About the study: Spain, Italy and the United States supplied samples that represented acute and convalescent COVID-19.

CDR3 length: 17 residues. V was pared by 3 bases and J by 5 bases, with 20 bases between. Germline V gene lookup returns CDR1 LNHDA and CDR2 SQIVND (reference sequence). Method: immunoSEQ multiplex PCR; TCRdb's copy keeps in-frame clones and lacks some. The sample shows under 250,000 clones, around 84% of them seen only once. The V call is TRBV19, the J call TRBJ1-5, with D maybe TRBD1 (6 bases). The sample comprised peripheral blood. This TCR came from a man in his fifties with COVID-19, enrolled during active disease. The CDR3 DNA follows: TGTGCCAGTAGTATCGGTACAAAACGGGGGGCGTATCAGCCCCAGCATTTT. Translating gives CASSIGTKRGAYQPQHF.